The clone carrying this T cell receptor (beta chain) appeared a single time. Its antigen is as yet unknown. The data derive from a study of T cell responses to AZD1222 COVID-19 vaccine. Only in-frame clones appear in the TCRdb table, and some are missing; sequencing was by immunoSEQ multiplex PCR. The sample includes fewer than 200,000 clones, around 93% of them seen just once. V lost 1 base, J lost 3 bases, and 4 bases lay in between. The CDR3 contains 12 residues. Germline V lookup: CDR1 SGHAT, CDR2 FQNNGV. Whole-study results and caveats: Clonal diversity was possibly underestimated; the donors were predominantly white British and more often female. At 160-218 and 743-854, vaccine-associated CD4 TCRs were dominant, and they spanned spike.

Source: peripheral blood, taken on day 0 of AZD1222 vaccination. The genes are TRBV11-2 and TRBJ2-7, with D unresolved. This clonotype was obtained from an adult in good health. As DNA, the CDR3 is TGTGCCAGCAGCTTAGGAGACTACGAGCAGTACTTC. Amino acids: CASSLGDYEQYF.